This TCR beta chain was profiled in a study of T-cell memory formation after mild COVID-19. Study overall: The two donors had largely donor-specific TCR clusters.

Constant-segment primers were used for 5'RACE, and the resulting TCR alpha and TCR beta cDNA libraries carried sample barcodes and UMIs. Each CDR3 protein is one row after TCRdb ran MiXCR on the 5' RACE reads. The sample carries hundreds of thousands of distinct CDR3 sequences, roughly 13% recorded once. Notes on the study in general: Pre-infection memory held some responding clones, suggesting pre-existing cross-reactive T cells responded. CM and EM subsets held most contracting CD4+ clones; EMRA held CD8+ ones.

This clonotype has a handful of counts. Its antigen is not identified. The CDR3 spans 13 residues. V shed 0 bases and J shed 7 bases, with 7 bases lying between them. Germline V gives CDR1 MGHRA, CDR2 YSYEKL. The sequencing input was PBMCs or a T cell subset sorted from them (not recorded which). This sequence joins TRBV4-1 and TRBJ2-1; D not resolved. The receptor was derived from a man between 18 and 35 years old who had mild COVID-19 (a few samples of this study predate the infection). Cell type and time point are not known. The CDR3 DNA reads TGCGCCAGCAGCCAAGATCGAACAAATGAGCAGTTCTTC. Translation gives CASSQDRTNEQFF.